Listed here are 3 T cell receptor beta chains from one sample, sequenced in a study of T cells in Graves' hyperthyroidism and ophthalmopathy. Amplified regions were TCR beta CDR3 sequences from RNA transcripts. The HTBI primer set served for first-round RT-PCR of the TCR CDR3. One entry per CDR3 protein, called by TCRdb with MiXCR from the multiplex PCR reads. The table shows 300,000 to 400,000 distinct CDR3 sequences, with roughly 14% occurring only once. The material sequenced was blood. The receptors here all came from a woman aged 25 to 39 with Graves' hyperthyroidism.

This clonotype was seen many times. The rearrangement uses TRBV6-5 and TRBJ2-5, with 9 bases lining up with TRBD2. Germline V gives CDR1 MNHEY, CDR2 SVGAGI. Germline trimming cut 2 bases from V and 5 bases from J; bases unmatched to any gene: 6. This CDR3 has 15 residues. This chain's CDR3 is CASSYGFSGSETQYF. The CDR3 DNA is TGTGCCAGCAGTTACGGGTTTAGCGGGAGTGAGACCCAGTACTTC.

The chain joins TRBV20-1 to TRBJ2-1; perhaps TRBD1 as D (5 bases). The CDR3 has 14 amino acids. With 3 bases removed from V and 4 bases from J, the gap between germline ends came to 13 bases. The V gene's germline CDR1 is DFQATT and CDR2 SNEGSKA (reference sequence). CDR3 sequence: CSASHRGAYNEQFF. DNA of the CDR3: TGCAGTGCTAGCCATAGGGGCGCTTACAATGAGCAGTTCTTC.

The chain carries TRBV20-1 and TRBJ2-2; 10 bases fit TRBD2. The CDR3 covers 16 residues. The V gene end was trimmed by 5 bases and the J gene end by 2 bases; junction bases not matched to a gene: 8. Germline V gives CDR1 DFQATT, CDR2 SNEGSKA (reference sequence). In DNA, the CDR3 is TGCAGTGCTCACCCAAGGACTAGCGGAAACACCGGGGAGCTGTTTTTT. Amino acids: CSAHPRTSGNTGELFF.